This passage covers 28 T cell receptor beta chains from one sample sequenced in a study of cytomegalovirus exposure and HLA in healthy donors. Researchers ran the PCR with 60 Vbeta and 13 Jbeta primers. TCRdb's table, derived via immunoSEQ multiplex PCR, lists solely in-frame clones and lacks some. Found here are 120,000 to 150,000 clones, over 75% of them singletons; the top ten hold less than 2%. Sequenced material: PBMCs. These receptors came from a woman under 40 in good health and CMV-seronegative.

V gene TRBV2 combines with J gene TRBJ2-3; 7 bases line up with TRBD2. The CDR3 has 15 residues. The V gene's germline CDR1 is SNHLY and CDR2 FYNNEI. With V trimmed by 0 bases and J by 4 bases, 4 bases remained unmatched. The CDR3 loop reads CASSEAGGGADTQYF. CDR3 in DNA: TGTGCCAGCAGTGAAGCGGGTGGGGGGGCAGATACGCAGTATTTT.

This clone has a handful of counts. The rearrangement links TRBV27 to TRBJ1-5; unclear D gene. The CDR3 covers 14 residues. Trimming left V 4 bases short and J 1 base short, with 8 bases between. The germline V gene has CDR1 MNHEY and CDR2 SMNVEV (reference sequence). As DNA, the CDR3 is TGTGCCAGCAGTTCGGGTGGGAGCAATCAGCCCCAGCATTTT. As protein: CASSSGGSNQPQHF.

The V gene is TRBV30, the J gene TRBJ2-7, with no clear D. CDR3 length: 10 amino acids. Germline V gives CDR1 GTSNPN, CDR2 SVGIG (reference sequence). The ends were cut back, 3 bases at V and 3 bases at J, with 3 bases in the middle. The CDR3 nucleotides are TGTGCCTGGAGCGGCTACGAGCAGTACTTC. Residues: CAWSGYEQYF.

The rearrangement links TRBV4-1 to TRBJ2-7, with D possibly TRBD1 on 6 matching bases. V was trimmed by 1 base and J by 1 base, leaving 17 bases between them. The CDR3 totals 17 residues. Germline V CDR1 and CDR2: MGHRA, YSYEKL. The DNA of the CDR3 is TGCGCCAGCAGCCAAGGACCCGACAGGACCCCTTCCTACGAGCAGTACTTC. Its translation: CASSQGPDRTPSYEQYF.

This chain links TRBV7-9 with TRBJ1-1; tentative D call: TRBD1 (5 bases). The V end lost 3 bases, the J end lost 1 base, and 15 bases lay between the germline ends. The CDR3 has 16 residues. Germline V gene sequence: CDR1 SEHNR, CDR2 FQNEAQ (reference sequence). The CDR3 DNA follows: TGTGCCAGCAGCTTCCGATTCAGGGAAAAGAACACTGAAGCTTTCTTT. This gives the protein CASSFRFREKNTEAFF.

This chain uses TRBV7-9 with TRBJ1-2, with D perhaps matching TRBD1 (6 bases). V lost 5 bases and J lost 0, with 13 bases in between. Per germline, CDR1 SEHNR and CDR2 FQNEAQ (reference sequence). The CDR3 contains 15 residues. CDR3 nucleotide sequence: TGTGCCAGCAGCCGAGGGACACAGACTAACTATGGCTACACCTTC. Its translation is CASSRGTQTNYGYTF.

The gene calls are TRBV27 and TRBJ2-3; TRBD2 matches 9 bases. With 2 bases clipped from V and 7 bases from J, the junction kept 10 bases outside the gene matches. Germline V gene sequence: CDR1 MNHEY, CDR2 SMNVEV (reference sequence). This CDR3 has 16 residues. CDR3: CASSLDTGGGAYTQYF. CDR3 DNA: TGTGCCAGCAGTTTAGACACCGGCGGGGGGGCTTATACGCAGTATTTT.

In its sample, this clone was seen once. The CDR3 sequence is CASSQEASYNEQFF. The CDR3 bases are TGTGCCAGCAGCCAAGAGGCTTCTTACAATGAGCAGTTCTTC. The chain joins TRBV14 to TRBJ2-1, with D uncertain. Trimming removed 0 bases from V and 4 bases from J, with 7 bases in between. The CDR3 loop spans 14 amino acids. Per germline, CDR1 SGHDN and CDR2 FVKESK.

This sequence joins TRBV9 and TRBJ2-2, with TRBD2 matching 8 bases. Germline loops: CDR1 SGDLS, CDR2 YYNGEE. The V gene end was trimmed by 2 bases and the J gene end by 4 bases; junction bases not matched to a gene: 4. This CDR3 comprises 15 residues. The CDR3 spells CASSVTGGTTGELFF. CDR3 coding DNA: TGTGCCAGCAGCGTGACGGGGGGGACCACCGGGGAGCTGTTTTTT.

This sequence joins TRBV6-5 and TRBJ1-1; weak D call: TRBD1 (5 bases). Germline V gene lookup returns CDR1 MNHEY and CDR2 SVGAGI. This CDR3 spans 14 amino acids. The V gene lost 4 bases and the J gene lost 6 bases, with 15 bases spanning the gap. This CDR3 is CASSLTGRGAEAFF. For the CDR3, the DNA is TGTGCCAGCAGTTTGACGGGGAGGGGCGCTGAAGCTTTCTTT.

The chain couples TRBV19 to TRBJ2-1, with 8 bases identical to TRBD1. This CDR3 comprises 14 residues. Germline V gene lookup returns CDR1 LNHDA and CDR2 SQIVND (reference sequence). The junction had 5 bases not matched to a gene; V was cut back by 1 base and J by 9 bases. CDR3 DNA: TGTGCCAGTAGTATAGGGACAGGGCGGAGTGAGCAGTTCTTC. Amino acid sequence: CASSIGTGRSEQFF.

This chain connects TRBV7-6 to TRBJ1-1; 7 bases line up with TRBD1. This CDR3 comprises 14 residues. Trimming took 5 bases from V and 4 from J; bases not matched to a gene: 7. The germline V gene has CDR1 SGHVS and CDR2 FNYEAQ. CDR3 sequence: CASSTNPGGTEAFF. The CDR3 DNA reads as TGTGCCAGCAGCACCAACCCAGGGGGCACTGAAGCTTTCTTT.

This clone has just a few counts. The chain joins TRBV5-5 to TRBJ2-2; 7 nucleotides line up with TRBD1. J was trimmed by 4 bases and V by 3 bases; bases with no gene match: 9. Per germline, CDR1 SGHKS and CDR2 YYEKEE (reference sequence). CDR3 length: 16 residues. CDR3 sequence (DNA): TGTGCCAGCAGCTCCAGACAGGGTTCGGGCACCGGGGAGCTGTTTTTT. It is translated as CASSSRQGSGTGELFF.

The V gene is TRBV11-2, the J gene TRBJ1-1; 7 nucleotides align to TRBD1. The CDR3 spans 17 residues. Germline trimming cut 4 bases from V and 4 bases from J; bases unmatched to any gene: 15. Germline V gene data show CDR1 as SGHAT and CDR2 as FQNNGV. In DNA, the CDR3 is TGTGCCAGCAGCTCACTAGCCCGTCGGACAGGACTCACTGAAGCTTTCTTT. It encodes CASSSLARRTGLTEAFF.

This clone has only a few counts. V is TRBV11-2 and J is TRBJ2-7, with D perhaps matching TRBD2 (5 bases). This CDR3 is 14 amino acids long. The V and J ends lost 5 bases and 0 bases respectively, with 11 bases between them. CDR1 is SGHAT, CDR2 FQNNGV, per germline. The CDR3 nucleotides are TGTGCCAGCAGCCACCGGACTTACTCCTACGAGCAGTACTTC. Protein product: CASSHRTYSYEQYF.

The J gene is TRBJ2-7, the V gene TRBV6-5; 8 positions agree with TRBD2. This CDR3 has 13 residues. Unmatched junction bases numbered 2, after V lost 6 bases and J lost 1 base. Germline CDR1 MNHEY, CDR2 SVGAGI. The CDR3, as DNA: TGTGCCAGCAGACGACTAGCGTCCTACGAGCAGTACTTC. Its protein product is CASRRLASYEQYF.

This clone was observed a handful of times. The genes are TRBV29-1 and TRBJ2-5; D possibly corresponds to TRBD1 (6 bases). CDR3 length: 15 amino acids. CDR1 and CDR2 (germline): SQVTM, ANQGSEA. The CDR3: CSAGQGPRRLETQYF. As DNA, the CDR3 is TGCAGTGCTGGGCAGGGGCCGCGTCGTTTAGAGACCCAGTACTTC.

The chain recombines TRBV21-1 with TRBJ2-2; the DNA was not used to check the table's D call, TRBD1. TRBV21-1 is a pseudogene segment. This CDR3 is 18 amino acids long. CDR3 loop: CASSKGSCWTGNTGELFF. CDR3 sequence (DNA): TGTGCCAGCAGCAAGGGGAGCTGTTGGACAGGGAACACCGGGGAGCTGTTTTTT.

The rearrangement links TRBV2 to TRBJ1-4; D perhaps matches TRBD1 (6 bases). Germline CDR1 reads SNHLY; CDR2 reads FYNNEI. The CDR3 runs to 14 residues. With 5 bases removed from V and 4 bases from J, the gap between germline ends came to 11 bases. The CDR3 DNA is TGTGCCAGCAGTCGGCAGGGGATTAATGAAAAACTGTTTTTT. It specifies CASSRQGINEKLFF.

CDR3 in DNA: TGTGCCAGCACCTCTCTCCGCGGGGGCAACGAGCAGTACTTC. Translating it yields CASTSLRGGNEQYF. The chain has TRBV11-2 and TRBJ2-7, with D maybe TRBD2 (7 bases). CDR1 and CDR2 from the germline V gene are SGHAT and FQNNGV. The ends were cut back, 7 bases at V and 5 bases at J, with 18 bases in the middle. The CDR3 loop spans 14 amino acids.

The chain joins TRBV27 to TRBJ2-1; 12 bases map to TRBD2. J gave up 2 bases and V 5 bases, and 10 bases lay outside the gene matches. CDR3 length: 18 residues. The germline V gene encodes CDR1 MNHEY and CDR2 SMNVEV (reference sequence). CDR3 sequence (DNA): TGTGCCAGCAGTCTCCTCGCCTCTAGCGGGGGGGCCTACAATGAGCAGTTCTTC. Encoded protein: CASSLLASSGGAYNEQFF.

The V call is TRBV15, the J call TRBJ1-1; 8 bases agree with TRBD1. The CDR3 is 15 amino acids. V was pared by 3 bases and J by 5 bases, with 8 bases of the junction left unmatched. Germline assignment: CDR1 LNHNV and CDR2 YYDKDF (reference sequence). This chain's CDR3 is CATSSRDRLGTEAFF. The CDR3 bases are TGTGCCACCAGCAGCAGGGACAGGTTAGGAACTGAAGCTTTCTTT. Full variable domain (missing parts from reference TRBV15 and TRBJ1-1): DAMVIQNPRYQVTQFGKPVTLSCSQTLNHNVMYWYQQKSSQAPKLLFHYYDKDFNNEADTPDNFQSRRPNTSFCFLDIRSPGLGDTAMYLCATSSRDRLGTEAFFGQGTRLTVV.

This clone occurred a few times. The chain recombines TRBV4-1 with TRBJ1-1; 8 bases match TRBD1. CDR1 is MGHRA, CDR2 YSYEKL, per germline. The CDR3 totals 15 residues. The V and J ends lost 3 bases and 4 bases, in that order; junction bases with no gene match: 7. This CDR3 reads CASSHADRELTEAFF. The CDR3 DNA is TGCGCCAGCAGCCACGCGGACAGGGAACTCACTGAAGCTTTCTTT.

This chain joins TRBV5-1 and TRBJ2-3; TRBD2 is a possible D gene (7 bases). The V and J ends lost 1 base and 4 bases respectively, with 10 bases between them. Germline-derived CDR1 and CDR2 are SGHRS and YFSETQ. The CDR3 loop spans 14 amino acids. CDR3: CASSLTGGADTQYF. DNA of the CDR3: TGCGCCAGCAGCTTGACGGGGGGCGCAGATACGCAGTATTTT.

This clone was detected once. The gene calls are TRBV6-1 and TRBJ2-7; 8 nucleotides agree with TRBD1. The CDR3 sequence is 15 residues long. CDR1 MNHNS and CDR2 SASEGT come from the germline V gene. V was pared by 5 bases and J by 3 bases, with 9 bases of the junction left unmatched. CDR3: CASSQEPGQGYEQYF. Here the CDR3 DNA reads TGTGCCAGCAGTCAAGAGCCCGGACAGGGCTACGAGCAGTACTTC.

The rearrangement uses TRBV19 and TRBJ1-1, with 12 bases that match TRBD1. The V and J ends lost 10 bases and 4 bases, in that order; junction bases with no gene match: 13. The CDR3 has 16 residues. The germline gives CDR1 LNHDA, CDR2 SQIVND (reference sequence). CDR3 loop: CATRLTGTGGITEAFF. The CDR3 region has the DNA TGTGCCACTAGACTGACCGGGACAGGGGGCATCACTGAAGCTTTCTTT.

The rearrangement links TRBV6-5 to TRBJ1-4; tentatively, D is TRBD1 (5 bases). CDR3 length equals 14 residues. V lost 4 bases and J 4 bases, leaving 10 bases between the germline ends. Germline loops: CDR1 MNHEY, CDR2 SVGAGI. CDR3 DNA: TGTGCCAGCAGTTCCGGGGGGATTAATGAAAAACTGTTTTTT. Translated, it gives CASSSGGINEKLFF.

The chain has TRBV27 and TRBJ2-7; unclear D gene. The CDR3 covers 11 residues. Germline CDR1 and CDR2: MNHEY and SMNVEV (reference sequence). Trimming removed 7 bases from V and 4 bases from J, with 8 bases in between. CDR3 nucleotides: TGTGCCAGCATTGGGCAATACGAGCAGTACTTC. It specifies CASIGQYEQYF.